A single sample gave rise to the 9 T cell receptor beta chains below, sequenced in a study of human T cells and chemical hapten exposure. TCRdb fed the RACE reads into MiXCR, producing one record per CDR3 protein. Seen here are 75,000 to 100,000 distinct CDR3 sequences, 12% observed once, and the top ten hold around 2.2%. Time point of the sample: patch test 1, 2 weeks after DPC sensitization. The treatment denotes: therapeutic diphenylcyclopropenone sensitization with weekly scalp DPC. The sample here was whole blood, taken in connection with sensitization to the hapten diphenylcyclopropenone (DPC). The receptors stem from a middle-aged woman with alopecia areata. Some clones in this sample may be carry-over from other donors' samples.

This rearrangement joins TRBV7-2 to TRBJ1-5; D gene ambiguous. V gave up 4 bases and J gave up 2 bases, with 9 bases separating them. The CDR3 extends over 14 amino acids. From germline, CDR1 is SGHTA and CDR2 FQGNSA. CDR3 sequence (DNA): TGTGCCAGCAGCTCTAATGGAGGCAATCAGCCCCAGCATTTT. Its translation is CASSSNGGNQPQHF. The full variable domain, its missing parts supplied by reference TRBV7-2 and TRBJ1-5, is GAGVSQSPSNKVTEKGKDVELRCDPISGHTALYWYRQSLGQGLEFLIYFQGNSAPDKSGLPSDRFSAERTGGSVSTLTIQRTQQEDSAVYLCASSSNGGNQPQHFGDGTRLSIL.

This chain uses TRBV21-1 with TRBJ1-1; TRBD1 is the table's D call, not checked against the DNA. TRBV21-1 is an annotated pseudogene. The CDR3 runs to 10 residues. The chain's CDR3 is CASSDRSAFF. The CDR3 DNA reads TGTGCCAGCAGTGACAGGAGCGCTTTCTTT.

This clonotype was seen repeatedly, ten times or more. V gene TRBV3-1 combines with J gene TRBJ2-2; no clear D. In germline, CDR1 is LGHDT, CDR2 YNNKEL (reference sequence). The CDR3 is 12 amino acids. The ends were cut back, 8 bases at V and 8 bases at J, with 12 bases in the middle. The CDR3 DNA follows: TGTGCCAGCGGTGGATTTAGGGGGGAGCTGTTTTTT. This gives the protein CASGGFRGELFF.

This sequence joins TRBV27 and TRBJ1-4, with D perhaps matching TRBD1 (6 bases). Germline CDR1 reads MNHEY; CDR2 reads SMNVEV (reference sequence). Trimming pared 1 base from V and 2 bases from J, leaving 17 bases between. The CDR3 length is 18 residues. The CDR3 loop reads CASSLFRSRRGTNEKLFF. DNA for the CDR3: TGTGCCAGCAGTTTATTCCGCTCGCGGAGGGGGACTAATGAAAAACTGTTTTTT.

This chain links TRBV7-9 with TRBJ1-1; D is unresolved. Germline V CDR1 and CDR2: SEHNR, FQNEAQ (reference sequence). Trimming shortened V by 2 bases and J by 1 base, and 8 bases separated the two germline ends. The CDR3 is 14 residues long. CDR3 in amino acids: CASSLSPANTEAFF. Here the CDR3 DNA reads TGTGCCAGCAGCTTATCCCCGGCGAACACTGAAGCTTTCTTT.

Of note for this clonotype: The junction and the germline gene differ at one end; a read error may be behind it. The chain couples TRBV7-2 to TRBJ1-5; D gene uncertain. Germline V CDR1 and CDR2: SGHTA, FQGNSA. The CDR3 spans 12 residues. CDR3 region: CVSSHSDQPQHF. DNA for the CDR3: TGTGTCAGCAGCCACAGCGATCAGCCCCAGCATTTT. The whole variable domain, remainder taken from reference TRBV7-2 and TRBJ1-5, is GAGVSQSPSNKVTEKGKDVELRCDPISGHTALYWYRQSLGQGLEFLIYFQGNSAPDKSGLPSDRFSAERTGGSVSTLTIQRTQQEDSAVYLCVSSHSDQPQHFGDGTRLSIL.

The chain has TRBV29-1 and TRBJ1-2; TRBD1 aligns across 9 bases. Looked up from germline, CDR1 is SQVTM and CDR2 is ANQGSEA. The CDR3 sequence is 11 residues long. J lost 6 bases, V lost 8 bases, and 4 bases had no gene match. This chain's CDR3 is CSTGGADGYTF. As DNA, the CDR3 is TGCAGCACAGGGGGCGCGGATGGCTACACCTTC.

This clonotype was seen more than once but under ten times. The rearrangement joins TRBV25-1 to TRBJ2-7; D perhaps matches TRBD1 (5 bases). The CDR3 contains 13 residues. The V and J ends lost 4 bases and 1 base respectively, with 8 bases between them. Germline CDR1 reads MGHDK; CDR2 reads SYGVNS. This CDR3 reads CASSGAGSYEQYF. The DNA of the CDR3 is TGTGCCAGCAGTGGGGCAGGGTCCTACGAGCAGTACTTC.

The chain has TRBV5-5 and TRBJ2-1; D possibly corresponds to TRBD2 (6 bases). The germline V and J ends were trimmed by 6 bases and 3 bases, with 19 bases remaining between them. Germline V gene data show CDR1 as SGHKS and CDR2 as YYEKEE (reference sequence). The CDR3 is 16 residues long. DNA of the CDR3: TGTGCCAGCACTCTCTCTCCGGGACTTTACTACAATGAGCAGTTCTTC. As protein: CASTLSPGLYYNEQFF. Complete variable domain (other parts from reference TRBV5-5 and TRBJ2-1): DAGVTQSPTHLIKTRGQQVTLRCSPISGHKSVSWYQQVLGQGPQFIFQYYEKEERGRGNFPDRFSARQFPNYSSELNVNALLLGDSALYLCASTLSPGLYYNEQFFGPGTRLTVL.